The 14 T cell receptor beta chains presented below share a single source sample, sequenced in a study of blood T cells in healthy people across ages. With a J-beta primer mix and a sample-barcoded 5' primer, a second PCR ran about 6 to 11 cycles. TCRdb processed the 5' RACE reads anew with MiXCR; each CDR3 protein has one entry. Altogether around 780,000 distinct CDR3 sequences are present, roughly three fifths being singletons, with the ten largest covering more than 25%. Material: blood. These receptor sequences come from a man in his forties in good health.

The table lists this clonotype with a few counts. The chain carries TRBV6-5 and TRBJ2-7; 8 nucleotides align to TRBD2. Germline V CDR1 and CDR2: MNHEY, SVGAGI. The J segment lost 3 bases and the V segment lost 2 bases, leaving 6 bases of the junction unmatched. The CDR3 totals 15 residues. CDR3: CASSYMAGGGYEQYF. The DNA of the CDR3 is TGTGCCAGCAGTTACATGGCGGGGGGTGGCTACGAGCAGTACTTC.

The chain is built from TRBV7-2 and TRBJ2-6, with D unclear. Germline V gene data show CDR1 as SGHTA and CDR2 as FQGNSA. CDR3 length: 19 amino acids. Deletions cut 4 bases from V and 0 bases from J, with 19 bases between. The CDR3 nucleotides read TGTGCCAGCAGCTCTCAATTTCTGAACACCCACTCTGGGGCCAACGTCCTGACTTTC. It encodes CASSSQFLNTHSGANVLTF.

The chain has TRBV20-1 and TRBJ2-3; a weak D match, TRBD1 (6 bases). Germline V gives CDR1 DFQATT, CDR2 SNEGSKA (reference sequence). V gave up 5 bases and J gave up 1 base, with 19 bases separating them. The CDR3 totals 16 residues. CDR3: CSAGFVGAQRTDTQYF. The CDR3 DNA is TGCAGTGCTGGTTTCGTGGGGGCGCAACGCACAGATACGCAGTATTTT.

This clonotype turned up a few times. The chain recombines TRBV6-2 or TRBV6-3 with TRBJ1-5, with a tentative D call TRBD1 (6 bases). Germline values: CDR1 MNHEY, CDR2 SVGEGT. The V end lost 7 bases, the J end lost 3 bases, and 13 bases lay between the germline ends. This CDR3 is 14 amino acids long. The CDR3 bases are TGTGCCAGCACCCACAGGGAGAACAATCAGCCCCAGCATTTT. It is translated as CASTHRENNQPQHF.

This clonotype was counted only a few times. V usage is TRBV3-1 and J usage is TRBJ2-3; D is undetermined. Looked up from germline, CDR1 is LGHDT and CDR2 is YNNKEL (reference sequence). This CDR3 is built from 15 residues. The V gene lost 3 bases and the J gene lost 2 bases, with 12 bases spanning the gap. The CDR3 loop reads CASSQGDRPTDTQYF. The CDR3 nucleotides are TGTGCCAGCAGCCAGGGCGACCGACCCACAGATACGCAGTATTTT.

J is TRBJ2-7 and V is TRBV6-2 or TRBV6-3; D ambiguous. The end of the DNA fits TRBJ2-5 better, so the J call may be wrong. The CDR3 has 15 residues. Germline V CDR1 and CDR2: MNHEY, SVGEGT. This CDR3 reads CASSYFTSAEETQYF. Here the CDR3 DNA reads TGTGCCAGCAGTTACTTTACCTCAGCTGAAGAGACCCAGTACTTC.

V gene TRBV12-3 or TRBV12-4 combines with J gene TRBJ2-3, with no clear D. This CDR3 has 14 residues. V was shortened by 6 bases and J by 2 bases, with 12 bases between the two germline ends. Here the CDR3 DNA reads TGTGCCAGCAGGACGGACGGCCTCACAGATACGCAGTATTTT. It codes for CASRTDGLTDTQYF.

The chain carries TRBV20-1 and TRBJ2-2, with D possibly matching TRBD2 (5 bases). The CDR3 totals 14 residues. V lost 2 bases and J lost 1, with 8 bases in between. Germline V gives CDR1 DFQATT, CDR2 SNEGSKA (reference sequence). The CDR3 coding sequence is TGCAGTGCTAGACGCAGCGGGAACACCGGGGAGCTGTTTTTT. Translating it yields CSARRSGNTGELFF.

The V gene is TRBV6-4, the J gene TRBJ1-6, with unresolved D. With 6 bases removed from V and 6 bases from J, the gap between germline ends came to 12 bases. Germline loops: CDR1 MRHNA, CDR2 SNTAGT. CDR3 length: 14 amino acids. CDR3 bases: TGTGCCAGCAGGCTTACAGAAAGTAATTCACCCCTCCACTTT. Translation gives CASRLTESNSPLHF.

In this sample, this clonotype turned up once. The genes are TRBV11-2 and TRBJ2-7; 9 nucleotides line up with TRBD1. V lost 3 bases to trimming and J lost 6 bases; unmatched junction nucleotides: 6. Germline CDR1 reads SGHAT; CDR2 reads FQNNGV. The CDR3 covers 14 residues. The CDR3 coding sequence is TGTGCCAGCAGCTTGGGGACAGGGAGGACCGAGCAGTACTTC. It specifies CASSLGTGRTEQYF.

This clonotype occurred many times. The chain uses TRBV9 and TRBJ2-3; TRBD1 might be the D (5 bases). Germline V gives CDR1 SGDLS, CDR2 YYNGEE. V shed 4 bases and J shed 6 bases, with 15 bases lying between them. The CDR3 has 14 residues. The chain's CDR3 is CASSPRFRGDTQYF. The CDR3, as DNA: TGTGCCAGCAGCCCCCGTTTTAGGGGCGATACGCAGTATTTT. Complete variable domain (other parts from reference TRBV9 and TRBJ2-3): DSGVTQTPKHLITATGQRVTLRCSPRSGDLSVYWYQQSLDQGLQFLIQYYNGEERAKGNILERFSAQQFPDLHSELNLSSLELGDSALYFCASSPRFRGDTQYFGPGTRLTVL.

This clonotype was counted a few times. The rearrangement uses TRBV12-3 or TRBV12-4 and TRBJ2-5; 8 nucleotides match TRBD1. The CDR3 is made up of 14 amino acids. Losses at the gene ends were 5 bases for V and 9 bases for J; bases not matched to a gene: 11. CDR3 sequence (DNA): TGTGCCAGCAGTCCACAGACAGGGGCCGGGGCCCAGTACTTC. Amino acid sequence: CASSPQTGAGAQYF.

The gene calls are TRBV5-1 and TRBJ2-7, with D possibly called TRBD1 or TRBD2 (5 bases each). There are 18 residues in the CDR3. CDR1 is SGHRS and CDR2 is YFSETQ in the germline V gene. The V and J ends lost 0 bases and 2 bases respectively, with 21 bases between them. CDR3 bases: TGCGCCAGCAGCTTGGCCTCGAGGGGCGATACAGGAGCCTACGAGCAGTACTTC. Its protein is CASSLASRGDTGAYEQYF.

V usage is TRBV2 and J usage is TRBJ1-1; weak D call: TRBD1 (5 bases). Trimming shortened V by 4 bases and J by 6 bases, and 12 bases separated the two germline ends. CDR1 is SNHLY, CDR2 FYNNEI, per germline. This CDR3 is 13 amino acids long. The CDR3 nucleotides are TGTGCCAGCAGTGTTGACAGAGATTCTGAAGCTTTCTTT. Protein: CASSVDRDSEAFF.